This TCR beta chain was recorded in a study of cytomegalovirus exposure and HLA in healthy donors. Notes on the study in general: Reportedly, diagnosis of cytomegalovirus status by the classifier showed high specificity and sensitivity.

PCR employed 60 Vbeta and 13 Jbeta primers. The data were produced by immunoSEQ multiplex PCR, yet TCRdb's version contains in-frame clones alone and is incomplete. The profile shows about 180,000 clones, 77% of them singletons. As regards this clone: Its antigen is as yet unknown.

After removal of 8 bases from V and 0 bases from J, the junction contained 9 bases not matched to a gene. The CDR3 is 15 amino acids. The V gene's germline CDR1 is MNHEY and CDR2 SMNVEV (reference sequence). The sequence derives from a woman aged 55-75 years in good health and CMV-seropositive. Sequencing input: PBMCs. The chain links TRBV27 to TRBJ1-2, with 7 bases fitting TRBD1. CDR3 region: CASWTTGQANYGYTF. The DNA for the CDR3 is TGTGCCAGCTGGACGACAGGGCAAGCTAACTATGGCTACACCTTC.